This T cell receptor (beta chain) was captured by sequencing in a study of breast tumors, draining lymph nodes, adjacent tissues. Whole-study results and caveats: The lymph node origin of tumor T cells was framed as consistent with a hypothesis, not demonstrated. Luminal-like breast cancer showed significantly greater tumor-nontumor repertoire similarity than basal-like breast cancer did.

The V end lost 5 bases, the J end lost 9 bases, and 20 bases lay between the germline ends. The CDR3 is 14 amino acids. The germline gives CDR1 MNHEY, CDR2 SMNVEV (reference sequence). TCRdb passed the multiplex PCR reads through MiXCR, listing each CDR3 protein once. The sample records roughly 70,000 distinct CDR3 sequences, about 40% being singletons. For this clonotype: Its antigen remains unknown. This may arise from a read error, as a much more abundant clone is one base away.

This receptor was obtained from a female donor with breast cancer. Some clones in this sample may be carry-over from other donors' samples. The sequenced sample consisted of breast tumor tissue. The chain couples TRBV27 to TRBJ2-7; D may be TRBD1 or TRBD2 (5 bases each). The CDR3 DNA reads as TGTGCCAGCAGTCCCGACGGGGCGACTATAGGGCAGTACTTC. This sequence encodes CASSPDGATIGQYF.